This T cell receptor (beta chain) stems from a study of regulatory T cells in long-lasting Graves disease. Study as a whole: Graves' patients, diagnosed recently, had received antithyroid drugs under 3 months. The study's findings and limits: Persistent cases of Graves' showed reduced TCR diversity relative to newly diagnosed patients.

iRepertoire HTBI primers and Arm-PCR of CDR3 regions built TCR beta libraries. TCRdb independently ran MiXCR on the multiplex PCR reads; one entry per CDR3 protein. This table has hundreds of thousands of distinct CDR3 sequences, over 15% appearing once. Described time point: newly diagnosed GD, antithyroid drugs for less than 3 months. PBMC-extracted RNA yielded the TCR library. Ten or more counts support this clonotype. The antigen is not known. CDR3 length equals 16 residues. Per germline, CDR1 MNHEY and CDR2 SMNVEV (reference sequence). J lost 3 bases, V lost 3 bases, and 1 base had no gene match. Another study also made use of these data, one on T cells in Graves' hyperthyroidism and ophthalmopathy. That paper notes: Diagnoses were established using clinical symptoms, serum thyroxine and TRAb, thyroid ultrasound and orbital computed tomography. Ophthalmopathy prediction by the model preceded onset by a median roughly 6 months.

This sequence was found in a man aged 40-49 years with Graves disease. Sequenced material: peripheral blood mononuclear cells (PBMCs), taken at new diagnosis, from a patient treated with antithyroid drugs. The chain uses TRBV27 and TRBJ2-2; 13 positions agree with TRBD2. The CDR3 DNA follows: TGTGCCAGCAGTTTGGGACTAGCGGGGTACACCGGGGAGCTGTTTTTT. Amino acids: CASSLGLAGYTGELFF.